What follows are 14 T cell receptor beta chains derived from one specimen sequenced in a study of early T cells in non-severe SARS-CoV-2 infection. MiXCR was run by TCRdb on the 5' RACE reads, yielding one entry per CDR3 protein. The sample includes nearly 60,000 distinct CDR3 sequences, 10% to 15% of them seen just once. Sequenced sample: whole blood. The receptors stem from an adult who was a healthcare worker with PCR-confirmed SARS-CoV-2 infection or an uninfected control (not recorded which).

The chain uses TRBV5-4 and TRBJ2-5, with D tentatively TRBD1 or TRBD2 (7 bases each). V lost 4 bases and J 0 bases, leaving 16 bases between the germline ends. This CDR3 comprises 16 residues. In germline, CDR1 is SGHNT, CDR2 YYREEE (reference sequence). CDR3: CASSPPGGANQETQYF. CDR3 DNA sequence: TGTGCCAGCAGCCCCCCAGGGGGGGCTAACCAAGAGACCCAGTACTTC.

Concerning this clonotype: An end of the junction does not agree with germline; a read error may underlie this. The chain links TRBV20-1 to TRBJ1-5, with a possible D match to TRBD1 (5 bases). In germline, CDR1 is DFQATT, CDR2 SNEGSKA (reference sequence). This CDR3 region has 14 residues. The CDR3 nucleotides are TGCAGTTCTAGGGTCGGGGGAGTGCGCCAGCCCCAGCATTTT. Its translation is CSSRVGGVRQPQHF.

This clonotype was counted ten times or more. V and J are TRBV15 and TRBJ1-2, with 7 bases identical to TRBD1. V was pared by 5 bases and J by 0 bases, with 9 bases of the junction left unmatched. The CDR3 covers 16 residues. Germline V gene sequence: CDR1 LNHNV, CDR2 YYDKDF (reference sequence). CDR3 region: CATSVRDRETNYGYTF. CDR3 nucleotides: TGTGCCACCAGCGTCCGGGACAGAGAGACTAACTATGGCTACACCTTC.

This clonotype was observed many times. The chain links TRBV12-3 or TRBV12-4 to TRBJ2-1; 7 bases fit TRBD2. V gave up 2 bases and J gave up 3 bases; unmatched junction bases: 1. The CDR3 runs to 14 residues. The CDR3: CASSLSSGYNEQFF. The CDR3, as DNA: TGTGCCAGCAGTTTATCTAGCGGCTACAATGAGCAGTTCTTC.

The chain's CDR3 is CATPPREGSSYNSPLHF. CDR3 in DNA: TGTGCCACCCCACCAAGGGAGGGGAGCTCCTATAATTCACCCCTCCACTTT. This chain links TRBV24-1 with TRBJ1-6; weak D call: TRBD1 (5 bases). With 9 bases removed from V and 0 bases from J, the gap between germline ends came to 17 bases. Germline V lookup: CDR1 KGHDR, CDR2 SFDVKD. The CDR3 is made up of 17 amino acids.

This clonotype was recorded a few times. The genes are TRBV29-1 and TRBJ2-5; D gene ambiguous. CDR3 length: 13 amino acids. Germline assignment: CDR1 SQVTM and CDR2 ANQGSEA. V was shortened by 0 bases and J by 3 bases, with 8 bases between the two germline ends. The DNA for the CDR3 is TGCAGCGTTGAAGAAGGGTGGGAAGAGACCCAGTACTTC. This gives the protein CSVEEGWEETQYF.

This clonotype was seen a handful of times. The chain is built from TRBV12-5 and TRBJ2-1; D is undetermined. Trimming shortened V by 5 bases and J by 7 bases, and 12 bases separated the two germline ends. The CDR3 length is 13 residues. Germline CDR1 LGHNT, CDR2 FRNRAP. The CDR3 DNA reads as TGTGCTAGTGGTATCACCTTCAGGAATGAGCAGTTCTTC. This sequence encodes CASGITFRNEQFF.

This clonotype appeared many times. CDR3 loop: CASSIFRGNEQFF. The CDR3 DNA sequence: TGTGCCAGTAGTATATTCCGAGGTAATGAGCAGTTCTTC. V gene TRBV19 combines with J gene TRBJ2-1; D gene uncertain. V was clipped by 2 bases and J by 7 bases, with 9 bases between them. Germline lookup yields CDR1 LNHDA and CDR2 SQIVND (reference sequence). The CDR3 covers 13 residues.

This clonotype was detected only a few times. This chain links TRBV28 with TRBJ2-3, with D unresolved. Deletions cut 8 bases from V and 7 bases from J, with 10 bases between. CDR3 length: 11 amino acids. In germline, CDR1 is MDHEN, CDR2 SYDVKM. CDR3 region: CASCREHTQYF. The CDR3 nucleotides read TGTGCCAGCTGTAGGGAACATACGCAGTATTTT. Based on the CDR3 plus reference TRBV28 and TRBJ2-3, the full variable domain is DVKVTQSSRYLVKRTGEKVFLECVQDMDHENMFWYRQDPGLGLRLIYFSYDVKMKEKGDIPEGYSVSREKKERFSLILESASTNQTSMYLCASCREHTQYFGPGTRLTVL.

This clonotype was recorded a few times. J is TRBJ2-2 and V is TRBV6-4; no firm D call. V was clipped by 3 bases and J by 0 bases, with 8 bases between them. From germline, CDR1 is MRHNA and CDR2 SNTAGT. The length of the CDR3 is 15 residues. Here the CDR3 reads CASSEKPSNTGELFF. CDR3 sequence (DNA): TGTGCCAGCAGTGAAAAACCTTCGAACACCGGGGAGCTGTTTTTT.

This sequence joins TRBV7-6 and TRBJ2-1, with D hard to call. Germline V lookup: CDR1 SGHVS, CDR2 FNYEAQ. The CDR3 covers 15 residues. The V gene lost 5 bases and the J gene lost 9 bases, with 20 bases spanning the gap. The CDR3 DNA follows: TGTGCCAGCAGCCCCGAGACGGCCAGAGGTGGTGAGCAGTTCTTC. Translated, it gives CASSPETARGGEQFF.

This clonotype was recorded a few times. The chain couples TRBV9 to TRBJ2-1; TRBD1 matches 7 bases. CDR3 length: 16 residues. Germline values: CDR1 SGDLS, CDR2 YYNGEE. The trim removed 4 bases at V and 4 bases at J, leaving 11 bases unmatched. This chain's CDR3 is CASSWAETGYYNEQFF. CDR3 DNA sequence: TGTGCCAGCAGCTGGGCCGAGACAGGGTATTACAATGAGCAGTTCTTC.

The sample holds many counts of this clonotype. V usage is TRBV7-3 and J usage is TRBJ2-1; 8 bases match TRBD1. V shed 5 bases and J 3 bases; nucleotides not matched to a gene: 6. The length of the CDR3 is 15 residues. CDR1 is SGHTA, CDR2 FQGTGA, per germline. In DNA form, the CDR3 reads TGTGCCAGCAGCCCGCGGACAGGGAGCTACAATGAGCAGTTCTTC. Translated: CASSPRTGSYNEQFF.

This clonotype was seen a few times. The chain employs TRBV6-2 or TRBV6-3 and TRBJ2-7; a weak D match, TRBD1 (6 bases). V lost 2 bases to trimming and J lost 4 bases, with 12 bases between them. The length of the CDR3 is 14 residues. The germline V gene has CDR1 MNHEY and CDR2 SVGEGT. The DNA of the CDR3 is TGTGCCAGCAGTTACGGCGGACAGCCATACGAGCAGTACTTC. It specifies CASSYGGQPYEQYF.